This entry lists 5 T cell receptor beta chains sequenced from one sample in a study of CD8+ T cells in alopecia areata (dated by TCRdb to the late 2010s). Library preparation employed the immunoSEQ multiplex PCR assay. RNA was extracted from all samples and reverse transcribed into cDNA as template for TCR sequencing. Entries here come from immuneACCESS through TCRdb and include only in-frame sequences with V and J called. Some clones fail to appear in such tables; in the studies checked, an unresolved V gene covers under half of the shortfall, and the cause of the remainder is unknown. The sample profile shows about 190,000 clones; roughly 60% of them were found once. Approximately 1.3% of the sample belongs to the ten largest clones. The sample's treatment or condition label, decoded: oral pan-JAK inhibitor, 5-10 mg twice daily. Sample: CD4+ T cells sorted from blood, taken around week 50, from a patient treated with tofacitinib. The receptors derive from a human donor with alopecia areata.

V gene TRBV25-1 combines with J gene TRBJ1-4, with unresolved D. Trimming pared 2 bases from V and 10 bases from J, leaving 14 bases between. The germline V gene has CDR1 MGHDK and CDR2 SYGVNS. This CDR3 region has 14 residues. The CDR3 sequence: CASSEGDSRRKLFF. Here the CDR3 DNA reads TGTGCCAGCAGTGAAGGTGATAGCCGCCGAAAACTGTTTTTT. The entire variable domain, with the rest obtained from reference TRBV25-1 and TRBJ1-4, is as follows: EADIYQTPRYLVIGTGKKITLECSQTMGHDKMYWYQQDPGMELHLIHYSYGVNSTEKGDLSSESTVSRIRTEHFPLTLESARPSHTSQYLCASSEGDSRRKLFFGSGTQLSVL.

The chain joins TRBV2 to TRBJ2-5, with no clear D. The V and J ends lost 5 bases and 3 bases respectively, with 10 bases between them. Germline V gives CDR1 SNHLY, CDR2 FYNNEI. The CDR3 consists of 13 residues. The CDR3 DNA is TGTGCCAGCAGTTCCCAATTGGAAGAGACCCAGTACTTC. Its protein is CASSSQLEETQYF.

V gene TRBV7-6 combines with J gene TRBJ2-5, with no clear D. V lost 3 bases and J lost 1, with 9 bases in between. CDR1 is SGHVS, CDR2 FNYEAQ, per germline. This CDR3 contains 14 residues. CDR3 in amino acids: CASSFYSAQETQYF. As DNA, the CDR3 is TGTGCCAGCAGCTTCTACAGTGCCCAAGAGACCCAGTACTTC.

The chain is built from TRBV29-1 and TRBJ2-1; 12 nucleotides agree with TRBD1. The CDR3 is made up of 16 amino acids. V trimming: 4 bases; J trimming: 2 bases; junction bases outside the gene matches: 6. Germline V gene lookup returns CDR1 SQVTM and CDR2 ANQGSEA. CDR3 sequence reads: CSVVGDRGLPYNEQFF. CDR3 coding DNA: TGCAGCGTTGTAGGGGACAGGGGGCTCCCCTACAATGAGCAGTTCTTC.

CDR3 nucleotides: TGTGCCAGCAGCCCGACTAGCGGGGGGGCCTATGAGCAGTTCTTC. It specifies CASSPTSGGAYEQFF. This chain connects TRBV11-2 to TRBJ2-1, with 14 bases identical to TRBD2. Germline CDR1 and CDR2: SGHAT and FQNNGV. V trimming: 5 bases; J trimming: 8 bases; junction bases outside the gene matches: 5. This CDR3 region has 15 residues. Filled out from reference TRBV11-2 and TRBJ2-1, the complete variable domain reads EAGVAQSPRYKIIEKRQSVAFWCNPISGHATLYWYQQILGQGPKLLIQFQNNGVVDDSQLPKDRFSAERLKGVDSTLKIQPAKLEDSAVYLCASSPTSGGAYEQFFGPGTRLTVL.